Listed here are 23 T cell receptor beta chains from one sample, sequenced in a study of shared clonotypes between healthy human individuals. Here immunoSEQ multiplex PCR was the method, and the copy in TCRdb shows in-frame clones only, minus some. The sample holds millions of clones, approximately 94% seen once. Sequenced material: naive CD4+ T cells sorted from blood. Subset in this sample: CD45RA+ positively selected. The receptors come from a man younger than 30 in good health.

The chain joins TRBV4-1 to TRBJ2-7; the D gene could be TRBD1 or TRBD2 (5 bases each). The CDR3 has 16 amino acids. V lost 2 bases and J lost 6, with 20 bases in between. CDR1 is MGHRA, CDR2 YSYEKL, per germline. CDR3 DNA sequence: TGCGCCAGCAGCCAAAACTCGGGACGCGGGTCTCTCGAGCAGTACTTC. Its protein product is CASSQNSGRGSLEQYF.

Concerning this clone itself: The identical CDR3 is also encoded by other nucleotide sequences in the sample. The rearrangement uses TRBV5-1 and TRBJ2-4, with 9 nucleotides matching TRBD1. The CDR3 is made up of 20 amino acids. The junction had 17 bases not matched to a gene; V was cut back by 4 bases and J by 0 bases. The germline CDR1 and CDR2 sequences are SGHRS and YFSETQ. The CDR3 DNA sequence: TGCGCCAGCAGCCCAACAGGACAGGGGTCCATCCCTCTAGCCAAAAACATTCAGTACTTC. It is translated as CASSPTGQGSIPLAKNIQYF.

This chain connects TRBV5-4 to TRBJ2-5; tentative D call: TRBD2 (7 bases). The CDR3 has 12 residues. Trimming took 7 bases from V and 5 from J, leaving 12 bases between them. Germline-derived CDR1 and CDR2 are SGHNT and YYREEE (reference sequence). The CDR3 DNA reads TGTGCCAGCGGGGGGGCTGGGGAGACCCAGTACTTC. Translation gives CASGGAGETQYF. Based on the CDR3 plus reference TRBV5-4 and TRBJ2-5, the full variable domain is ETGVTQSPTHLIKTRGQQVTLRCSSQSGHNTVSWYQQALGQGPQFIFQYYREEENGRGNFPPRFSGLQFPNYSSELNVNALELDDSALYLCASGGAGETQYFGPGTRLLVL.

In its sample, this clone was seen a few times. This rearrangement joins TRBV18 to TRBJ2-7, with D possibly being TRBD1 or TRBD2 (5 bases each). Trimming removed 2 bases from V and 11 bases from J, with 16 bases in between. Germline lookup yields CDR1 KGHSH and CDR2 LQKENI. This CDR3 spans 13 amino acids. CDR3 loop: CASSPGTTSMKYF. The CDR3 coding sequence is TGTGCCAGCTCACCAGGGACGACCAGCATGAAGTACTTC.

This clone has just a few counts. This CDR3 is also generated by other DNA sequences in the sample. This sequence joins TRBV5-1 and TRBJ1-6; TRBD1 aligns across 8 bases. This CDR3 comprises 15 residues. The junction had 1 base not matched to a gene; V was cut back by 0 bases and J by 5 bases. Germline CDR1 and CDR2: SGHRS and YFSETQ. This CDR3 is CASSLGTGNNSPLHF. In DNA form, the CDR3 reads TGCGCCAGCAGCTTGGGGACAGGGAATAATTCACCCCTCCACTTT.

About this clone: Different DNA sequences within this sample yield the same CDR3. The chain combines TRBV5-1 with TRBJ2-3, with 9 nucleotides matching TRBD2. The CDR3 covers 14 residues. V was pared by 1 base and J by 3 bases, with 0 bases of the junction left unmatched. The germline gives CDR1 SGHRS, CDR2 YFSETQ. CDR3 DNA sequence: TGCGCCAGCAGCTTGAGCGGGGGGACAGATACGCAGTATTTT. Translating gives CASSLSGGTDTQYF.

This clone was picked up one time. V and J are TRBV7-9 and TRBJ1-1, with no clear D. Trimming took off 1 base at V and 1 base at J, with 10 bases between the two ends. The CDR3 has 15 amino acids. Germline V gene sequence: CDR1 SEHNR, CDR2 FQNEAQ (reference sequence). CDR3 bases: TGTGCCAGCAGCTTAGAAGGCAGCCAGAACACTGAAGCTTTCTTT. Its translation: CASSLEGSQNTEAFF.

The chain has TRBV6-1 and TRBJ1-4; D gene ambiguous. The CDR3 has 14 residues. Trimming stripped 6 bases from V and 10 bases from J, with 18 bases between. Germline V lookup: CDR1 MNHNS, CDR2 SASEGT. The CDR3 nucleotides read TGTGCCAGCAGCCAACGGGGAACCTCCCCAAAACTGTTTTTT. Amino acids: CASSQRGTSPKLFF.

The rearrangement joins TRBV6-1 to TRBJ1-2; TRBD1 agrees at 7 bases. Germline lookup yields CDR1 MNHNS and CDR2 SASEGT. The CDR3 contains 15 residues. Trimming cost V 4 bases and J 4 bases; bases outside gene matches: 9. In nucleotides, the CDR3 is TGTGCCAGCAGTGCTGACAGGGCCCAGGGCTATGGCTACACCTTC. Translating gives CASSADRAQGYGYTF.

The CDR3 here is CASSLSGLEGSPLHF. The DNA of the CDR3 is TGTGCCAGCAGCCTCTCGGGACTAGAAGGATCACCCCTCCACTTT. This rearrangement joins TRBV11-2 to TRBJ1-6; D possibly corresponds to TRBD1 (5 bases). The CDR3 length is 15 residues. Germline V lookup: CDR1 SGHAT, CDR2 FQNNGV. Trimming left V 5 bases short and J 10 bases short, with 18 bases between. Based on the CDR3 plus reference TRBV11-2 and TRBJ1-6, the full variable domain is EAGVAQSPRYKIIEKRQSVAFWCNPISGHATLYWYQQILGQGPKLLIQFQNNGVVDDSQLPKDRFSAERLKGVDSTLKIQPAKLEDSAVYLCASSLSGLEGSPLHFGNGTRLTVT.

V gene TRBV5-4 combines with J gene TRBJ2-3; D uncertain. Germline CDR1 and CDR2: SGHNT and YYREEE (reference sequence). The CDR3 is 13 residues long. V was cut by 2 bases and J by 3 bases, with 7 bases left in between. In nucleotides, the CDR3 is TGTGCCAGCAGCTTAAAGCGAACAGATACGCAGTATTTT. Its translation: CASSLKRTDTQYF.

V and J are TRBV28 and TRBJ2-7; a weak D match, TRBD2 (6 bases). The CDR3 spans 15 residues. V lost 5 bases, J lost 4 bases, and 18 bases lay in between. Germline assignment: CDR1 MDHEN and CDR2 SYDVKM. This chain's CDR3 is CASSPLAGGQYEQYF. The CDR3 DNA reads as TGTGCCAGCAGTCCCCTTGCAGGAGGGCAATACGAGCAGTACTTC.

CDR3 in amino acids: CASSLGGSIQETQYF. CDR3 DNA: TGTGCCAGCAGCTTGGGGGGGAGCATTCAAGAGACCCAGTACTTC. V and J are TRBV5-5 and TRBJ2-5; the D call may be TRBD1 or TRBD2 (5 bases each). With 0 bases removed from V and 2 bases from J, the gap between germline ends came to 11 bases. Germline lookup yields CDR1 SGHKS and CDR2 YYEKEE (reference sequence). The CDR3 has 15 residues.

On this clone: The same CDR3 can be traced to other DNA sequences in this sample. CDR3 region: CAWSVQETQYF. The DNA for the CDR3 is TGTGCCTGGAGTGTACAGGAGACCCAGTACTTC. The J gene is TRBJ2-5, the V gene TRBV30, with D uncertain. The V and J ends lost 0 bases and 5 bases respectively, with 4 bases between them. CDR1 and CDR2 (germline): GTSNPN, SVGIG (reference sequence). The CDR3 contains 11 residues.

This clone was seen only once. This sequence joins TRBV2 and TRBJ2-2; 7 bases align to TRBD1. Germline CDR1 and CDR2: SNHLY and FYNNEI. Losses at the gene ends were 6 bases for V and 0 bases for J; bases not matched to a gene: 4. This CDR3 region has 15 residues. DNA for the CDR3: TGTGCCAGCAGAGTACAGGGGACGAACACCGGGGAGCTGTTTTTT. This translates into CASRVQGTNTGELFF.

The V and J genes are TRBV18 and TRBJ2-7; 9 bases are a match to TRBD1. CDR3 length: 16 residues. Losses at the gene ends were 2 bases for V and 2 bases for J; bases not matched to a gene: 7. CDR1 and CDR2 from the germline V gene are KGHSH and LQKENI. The CDR3 loop reads CASSPTGTGWTYEQYF. CDR3 nucleotides: TGTGCCAGCTCACCAACAGGGACAGGGTGGACCTACGAGCAGTACTTC.

V gene TRBV4-2 combines with J gene TRBJ2-1; D is uncertain. The CDR3 runs to 12 residues. V lost 6 bases and J 12 bases, leaving 15 bases between the germline ends. CDR1 is LGHNA and CDR2 is YNFKEQ in the germline V gene. CDR3 loop: CASSPSADRQFF. The CDR3 DNA reads TGTGCCAGCAGTCCAAGCGCGGATCGGCAGTTCTTC.

This chain joins TRBV9 and TRBJ1-4, with 10 bases identical to TRBD1. The J segment lost 7 bases and the V segment lost 3 bases, leaving 3 bases of the junction unmatched. This CDR3 region has 14 residues. CDR1 SGDLS and CDR2 YYNGEE come from the germline V gene. The CDR3 protein is CASSAWTGGEKLFF. The CDR3 nucleotides read TGTGCCAGCAGCGCATGGACAGGGGGTGAAAAACTGTTTTTT. Together with reference TRBV9 and TRBJ1-4, the CDR3 gives the full variable domain: DSGVTQTPKHLITATGQRVTLRCSPRSGDLSVYWYQQSLDQGLQFLIQYYNGEERAKGNILERFSAQQFPDLHSELNLSSLELGDSALYFCASSAWTGGEKLFFGSGTQLSVL.

In its sample, this clone was seen once. The V gene is TRBV5-4, the J gene TRBJ2-6, with D tentatively TRBD1 or TRBD2 (5 bases each). The CDR3 has 16 amino acids. Per the germline V gene, CDR1 is SGHNT and CDR2 is YYREEE (reference sequence). V lost 5 bases to trimming and J lost 4 bases, with 16 bases between them. The CDR3, as DNA: TGTGCCAGCAGTCGCCCCAGAGGGGCCGGGGCCAACGTCCTGACTTTC. Translated: CASSRPRGAGANVLTF.

Of note for this clone: Different DNA sequences within this sample yield the same CDR3. The V and J genes are TRBV7-9 and TRBJ2-5; 8 bases fit TRBD1. The germline V gene has CDR1 SEHNR and CDR2 FQNEAQ (reference sequence). The CDR3 spans 15 residues. Trimming removed 0 bases from V and 3 bases from J; junction bases left unmatched: 3. In DNA form, the CDR3 reads TGTGCCAGCAGCTTAGCCCGACAGGGGAAAGAGACCCAGTACTTC. It is translated as CASSLARQGKETQYF.

The chain couples TRBV6-5 to TRBJ1-5, with D possibly being TRBD1 (5 bases). Germline V gene data show CDR1 as MNHEY and CDR2 as SVGAGI. Trimming stripped 0 bases from V and 11 bases from J, with 20 bases between. The CDR3 length is 16 residues. The CDR3 DNA reads as TGTGCCAGCAGTTACTCGAATCACCGGGGGGAAGGGTCCCAGCATTTT. This gives the protein CASSYSNHRGEGSQHF.

The rearrangement uses TRBV7-2 and TRBJ2-2; possibly TRBD1 or TRBD2 for D (5 bases each). The V gene lost 4 bases and the J gene lost 6 bases, with 18 bases spanning the gap. The CDR3 is 16 amino acids. Germline V lookup: CDR1 SGHTA, CDR2 FQGNSA. Here the CDR3 DNA reads TGTGCCAGCAGCTCCGTCTCTGGGGGAACGGCCGGGGAGCTGTTTTTT. Amino acid sequence: CASSSVSGGTAGELFF.

The count of this clone is one. The rearrangement joins TRBV6-5 to TRBJ1-2; D gene ambiguous. Per germline, CDR1 MNHEY and CDR2 SVGAGI. V was cut by 6 bases and J by 4 bases, with 15 bases left in between. The CDR3 length is 14 residues. This chain's CDR3 is CASSRAGAGYGYTF. The CDR3 bases are TGTGCCAGCAGCCGGGCGGGAGCAGGCTATGGCTACACCTTC.